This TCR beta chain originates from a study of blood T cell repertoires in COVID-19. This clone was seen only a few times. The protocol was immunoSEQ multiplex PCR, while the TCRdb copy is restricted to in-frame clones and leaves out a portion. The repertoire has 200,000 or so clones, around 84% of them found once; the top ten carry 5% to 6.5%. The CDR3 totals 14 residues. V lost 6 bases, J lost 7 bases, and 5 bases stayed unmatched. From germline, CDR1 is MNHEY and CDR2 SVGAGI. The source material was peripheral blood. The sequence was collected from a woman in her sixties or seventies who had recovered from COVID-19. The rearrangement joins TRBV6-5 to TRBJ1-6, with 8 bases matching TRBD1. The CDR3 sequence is CASRNTGGNSPLHF. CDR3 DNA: TGTGCCAGCAGAAATACAGGGGGGAATTCACCCCTCCACTTT.